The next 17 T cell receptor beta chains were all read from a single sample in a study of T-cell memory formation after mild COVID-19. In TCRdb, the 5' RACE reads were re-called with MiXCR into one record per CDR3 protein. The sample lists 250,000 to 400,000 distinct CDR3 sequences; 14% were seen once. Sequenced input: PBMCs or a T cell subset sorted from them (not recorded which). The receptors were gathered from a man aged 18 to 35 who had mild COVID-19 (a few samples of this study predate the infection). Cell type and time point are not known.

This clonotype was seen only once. CDR3 in amino acids: CASSEISGLPETQYF. As DNA, the CDR3 is TGTGCCAGCAGTGAGATATCAGGTCTCCCGGAGACCCAGTACTTC. The chain is built from TRBV25-1 and TRBJ2-5, with D unresolved. Germline V gene data show CDR1 as MGHDK and CDR2 as SYGVNS. Trimming cost V 3 bases and J 5 bases, with 16 bases left between them. The CDR3 contains 15 residues.

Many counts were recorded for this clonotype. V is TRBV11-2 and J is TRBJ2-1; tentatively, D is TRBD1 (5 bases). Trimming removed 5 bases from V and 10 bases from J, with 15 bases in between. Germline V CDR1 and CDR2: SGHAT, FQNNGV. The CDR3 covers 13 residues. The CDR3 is CASSLGVRAEQFF. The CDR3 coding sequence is TGTGCCAGCAGCCTAGGGGTTCGCGCGGAGCAGTTCTTC.

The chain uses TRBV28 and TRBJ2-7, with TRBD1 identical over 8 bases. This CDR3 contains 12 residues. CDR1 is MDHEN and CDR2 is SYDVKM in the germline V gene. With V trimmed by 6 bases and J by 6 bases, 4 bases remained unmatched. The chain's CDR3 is CASSPTGGEQYV. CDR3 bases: TGTGCCAGCAGCCCTACAGGGGGCGAGCAGTACGTC.

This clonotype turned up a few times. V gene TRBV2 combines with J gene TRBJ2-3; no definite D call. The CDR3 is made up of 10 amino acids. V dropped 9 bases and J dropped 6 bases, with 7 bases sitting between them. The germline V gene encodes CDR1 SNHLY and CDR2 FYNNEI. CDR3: CASGRDTQYF. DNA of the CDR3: TGTGCCAGTGGGCGGGATACGCAGTATTTT.

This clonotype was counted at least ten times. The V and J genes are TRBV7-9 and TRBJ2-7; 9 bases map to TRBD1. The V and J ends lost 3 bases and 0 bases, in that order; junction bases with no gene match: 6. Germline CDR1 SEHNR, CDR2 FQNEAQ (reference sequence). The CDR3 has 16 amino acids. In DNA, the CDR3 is TGTGCCAGCAGCTTGGGGGGGACAGGGAGCTCCTACGAGCAGTACGTC. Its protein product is CASSLGGTGSSYEQYV.

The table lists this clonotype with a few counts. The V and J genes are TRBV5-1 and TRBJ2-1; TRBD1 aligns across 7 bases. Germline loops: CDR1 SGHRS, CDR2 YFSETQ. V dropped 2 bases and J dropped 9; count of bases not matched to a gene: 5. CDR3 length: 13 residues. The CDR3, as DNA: TGCGCCAGCAGCTTTACAGGGGTAGGTGAGCAGTTCTTC. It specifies CASSFTGVGEQFF.

The CDR3 DNA follows: TGCAGTGCTAGAGGGCTAGCGGATAGCACAGATACGCAGTATTTT. Encoded protein: CSARGLADSTDTQYF. The rearrangement uses TRBV20-1 and TRBJ2-3; 7 nucleotides agree with TRBD2. Germline V lookup: CDR1 DFQATT, CDR2 SNEGSKA (reference sequence). V trimming: 1 base; J trimming: 0 bases; junction bases outside the gene matches: 4. The CDR3 has 15 residues.

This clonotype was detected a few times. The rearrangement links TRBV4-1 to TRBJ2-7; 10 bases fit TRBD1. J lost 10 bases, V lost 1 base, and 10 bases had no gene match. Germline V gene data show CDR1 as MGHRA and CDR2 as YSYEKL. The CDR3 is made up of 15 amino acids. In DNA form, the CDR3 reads TGCGCCAGCAGCCAAGGACCGGGACAGGGGTACTACCAGTACGTC. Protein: CASSQGPGQGYYQYV.

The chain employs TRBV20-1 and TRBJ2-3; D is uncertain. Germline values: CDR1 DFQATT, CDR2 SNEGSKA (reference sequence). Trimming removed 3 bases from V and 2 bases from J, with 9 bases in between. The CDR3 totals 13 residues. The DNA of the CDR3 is TGCAGTGCTAGCGCTGTGACCACAGATACGCAGTATTTT. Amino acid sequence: CSASAVTTDTQYF.

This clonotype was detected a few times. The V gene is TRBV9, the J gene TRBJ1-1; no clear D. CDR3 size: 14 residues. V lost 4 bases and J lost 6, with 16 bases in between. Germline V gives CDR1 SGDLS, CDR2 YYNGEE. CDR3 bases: TGTGCCAGCAGCCCAGGTTTGGGTTCCCCTGAAGCTTTCTTT. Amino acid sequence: CASSPGLGSPEAFF.

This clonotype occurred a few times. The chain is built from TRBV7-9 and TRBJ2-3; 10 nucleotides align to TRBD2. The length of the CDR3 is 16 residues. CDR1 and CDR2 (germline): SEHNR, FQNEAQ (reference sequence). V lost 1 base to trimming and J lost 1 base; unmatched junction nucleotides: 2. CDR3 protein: CASSLGTSGRTDTQYF. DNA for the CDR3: TGTGCCAGCAGCTTAGGGACTAGCGGCCGCACAGATACGCAGTATTTT.

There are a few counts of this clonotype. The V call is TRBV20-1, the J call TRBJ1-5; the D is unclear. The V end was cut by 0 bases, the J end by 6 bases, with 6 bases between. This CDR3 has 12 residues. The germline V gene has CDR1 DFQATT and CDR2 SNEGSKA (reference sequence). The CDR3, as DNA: TGCAGTGCTAGAGAATATGGTCAGCCCCAGCATTTT. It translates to CSAREYGQPQHF.

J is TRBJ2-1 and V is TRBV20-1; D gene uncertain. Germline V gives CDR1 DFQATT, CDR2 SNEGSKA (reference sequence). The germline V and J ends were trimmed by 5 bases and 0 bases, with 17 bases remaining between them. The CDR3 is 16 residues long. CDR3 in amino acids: CSAPPSGESSYNEQFF. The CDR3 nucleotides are TGCAGTGCTCCCCCGTCGGGCGAAAGCTCCTACAATGAGCAGTTCTTC.

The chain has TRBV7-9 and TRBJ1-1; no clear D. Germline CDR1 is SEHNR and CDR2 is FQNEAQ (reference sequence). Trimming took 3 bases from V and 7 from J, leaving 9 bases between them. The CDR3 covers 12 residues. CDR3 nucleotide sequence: TGTGCCAGCAGCTTGGACTCGGATGAAGCTTTCTTT. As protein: CASSLDSDEAFF.

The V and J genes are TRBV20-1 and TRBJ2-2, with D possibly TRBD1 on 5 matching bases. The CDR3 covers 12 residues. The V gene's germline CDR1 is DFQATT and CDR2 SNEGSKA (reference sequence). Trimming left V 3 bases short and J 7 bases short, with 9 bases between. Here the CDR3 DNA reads TGCAGTGCTAGGACAGAATACGGGGAGCTGTTTTTT. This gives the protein CSARTEYGELFF.

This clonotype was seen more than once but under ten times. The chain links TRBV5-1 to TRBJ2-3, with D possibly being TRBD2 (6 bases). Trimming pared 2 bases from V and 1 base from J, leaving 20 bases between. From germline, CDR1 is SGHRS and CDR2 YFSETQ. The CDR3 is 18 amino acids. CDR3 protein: CASSLALVGTGGTDTQYF. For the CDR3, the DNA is TGCGCCAGCAGCTTAGCCCTCGTAGGGACTGGAGGCACAGATACGCAGTATTTT. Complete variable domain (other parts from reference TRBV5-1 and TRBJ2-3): KAGVTQTPRYLIKTRGQQVTLSCSPISGHRSVSWYQQTPGQGLQFLFEYFSETQRNKGNFPGRFSGRQFSNSRSEMNVSTLELGDSALYLCASSLALVGTGGTDTQYFGPGTRLTVL.

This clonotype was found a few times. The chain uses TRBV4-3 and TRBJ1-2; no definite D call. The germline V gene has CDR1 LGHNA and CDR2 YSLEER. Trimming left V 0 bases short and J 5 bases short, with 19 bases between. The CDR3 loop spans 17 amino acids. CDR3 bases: TGCGCCAGCAGCCAAGATCGGCTTGGTCCGTTTTTATATGGCTACACCTTC. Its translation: CASSQDRLGPFLYGYTF.